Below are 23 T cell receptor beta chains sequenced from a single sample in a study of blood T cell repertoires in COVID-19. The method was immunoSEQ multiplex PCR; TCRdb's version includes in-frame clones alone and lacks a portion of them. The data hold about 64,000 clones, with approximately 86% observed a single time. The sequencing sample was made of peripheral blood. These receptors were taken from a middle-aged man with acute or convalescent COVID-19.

The DNA for the CDR3 is TGTGCCAGCAGCGACCCGTCAAAGGGACAGAATGGCTACACCTTC. Encoded protein: CASSDPSKGQNGYTF. J is TRBJ1-2 and V is TRBV25-1; TRBD1 aligns across 7 bases. The CDR3 extends over 15 amino acids. Unmatched junction bases numbered 13, after V lost 6 bases and J lost 6 bases. Germline CDR1 MGHDK, CDR2 SYGVNS.

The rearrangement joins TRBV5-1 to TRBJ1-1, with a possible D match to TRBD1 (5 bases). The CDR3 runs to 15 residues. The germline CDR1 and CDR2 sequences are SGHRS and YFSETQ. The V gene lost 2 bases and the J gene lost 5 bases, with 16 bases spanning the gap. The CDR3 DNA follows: TGCGCCAGCAGCTTATCAGGGCCCTGGGATACTGAAGCTTTCTTT. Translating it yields CASSLSGPWDTEAFF.

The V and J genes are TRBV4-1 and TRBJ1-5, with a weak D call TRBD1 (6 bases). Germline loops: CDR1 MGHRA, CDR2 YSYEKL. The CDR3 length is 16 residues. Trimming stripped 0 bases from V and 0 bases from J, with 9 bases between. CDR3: CASSQDGQISNQPQHF. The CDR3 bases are TGCGCCAGCAGCCAAGATGGACAGATTAGCAATCAGCCCCAGCATTTT.

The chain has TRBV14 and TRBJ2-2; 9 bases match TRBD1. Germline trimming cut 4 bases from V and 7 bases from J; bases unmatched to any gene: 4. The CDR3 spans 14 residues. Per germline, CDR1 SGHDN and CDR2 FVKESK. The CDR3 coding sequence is TGTGCCAGCAGCCCGGACAGGGGTTTCGGGGAGCTGTTTTTT. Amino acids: CASSPDRGFGELFF. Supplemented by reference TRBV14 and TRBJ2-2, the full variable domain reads EAGVTQFPSHSVIEKGQTVTLRCDPISGHDNLYWYRRVMGKEIKFLLHFVKESKQDESGMPNNRFLAERTGGTYSTLKVQPAELEDSGVYFCASSPDRGFGELFFGEGSRLTVL.

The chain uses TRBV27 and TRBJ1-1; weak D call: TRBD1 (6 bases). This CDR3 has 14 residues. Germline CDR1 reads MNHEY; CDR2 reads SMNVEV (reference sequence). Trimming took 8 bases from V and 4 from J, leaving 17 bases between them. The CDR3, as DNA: TGTGCCAGCCACCATACAGGGATGGGCACTGAAGCTTTCTTT. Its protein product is CASHHTGMGTEAFF.

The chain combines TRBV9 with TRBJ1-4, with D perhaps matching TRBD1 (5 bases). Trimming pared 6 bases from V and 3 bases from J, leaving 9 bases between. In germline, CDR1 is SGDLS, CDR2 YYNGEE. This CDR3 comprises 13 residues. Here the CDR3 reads CASMGQANEKLFF. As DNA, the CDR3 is TGTGCCAGCATGGGGCAGGCTAATGAAAAACTGTTTTTT.

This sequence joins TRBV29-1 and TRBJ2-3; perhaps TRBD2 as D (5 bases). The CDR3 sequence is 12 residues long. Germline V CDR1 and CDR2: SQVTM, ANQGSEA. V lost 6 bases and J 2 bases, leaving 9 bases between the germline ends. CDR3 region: CSVDSATDTQYF. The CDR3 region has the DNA TGCAGCGTGGACTCGGCCACAGATACGCAGTATTTT.

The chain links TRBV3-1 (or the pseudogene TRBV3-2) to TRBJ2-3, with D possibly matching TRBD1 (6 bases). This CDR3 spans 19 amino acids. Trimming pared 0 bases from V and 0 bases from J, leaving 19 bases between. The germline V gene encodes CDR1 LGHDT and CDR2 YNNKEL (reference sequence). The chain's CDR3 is CASSQEIRTDRYSTDTQYF. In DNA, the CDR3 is TGTGCCAGCAGCCAAGAAATTAGGACAGATAGGTACAGCACAGATACGCAGTATTTT.

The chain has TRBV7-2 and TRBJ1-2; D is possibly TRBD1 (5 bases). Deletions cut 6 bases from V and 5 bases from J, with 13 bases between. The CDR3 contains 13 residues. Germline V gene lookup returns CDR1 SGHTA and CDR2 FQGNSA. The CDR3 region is CASSYRGSYGYTF. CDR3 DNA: TGTGCCAGCAGTTACCGGGGGTCATATGGCTACACCTTC.

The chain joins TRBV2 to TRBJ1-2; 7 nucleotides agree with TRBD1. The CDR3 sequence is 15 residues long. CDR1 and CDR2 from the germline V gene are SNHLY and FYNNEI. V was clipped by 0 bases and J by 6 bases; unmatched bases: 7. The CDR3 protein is CASSEAWTGFHGYTF. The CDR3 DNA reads TGTGCCAGCAGTGAAGCTTGGACAGGCTTCCATGGCTACACCTTC.

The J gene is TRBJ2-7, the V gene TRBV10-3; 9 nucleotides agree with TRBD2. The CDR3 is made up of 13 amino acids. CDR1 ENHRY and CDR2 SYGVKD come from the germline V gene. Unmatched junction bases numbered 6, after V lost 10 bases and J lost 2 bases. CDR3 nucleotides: TGTGCCACCGCGGGGGGGCCAGCCTACGAGCAGTACTTC. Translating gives CATAGGPAYEQYF.

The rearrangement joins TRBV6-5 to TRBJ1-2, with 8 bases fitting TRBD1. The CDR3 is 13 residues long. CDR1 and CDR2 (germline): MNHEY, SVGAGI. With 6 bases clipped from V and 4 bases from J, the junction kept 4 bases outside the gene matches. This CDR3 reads CASRTGDPYGYTF. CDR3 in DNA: TGTGCCAGCAGGACAGGGGACCCCTATGGCTACACCTTC.

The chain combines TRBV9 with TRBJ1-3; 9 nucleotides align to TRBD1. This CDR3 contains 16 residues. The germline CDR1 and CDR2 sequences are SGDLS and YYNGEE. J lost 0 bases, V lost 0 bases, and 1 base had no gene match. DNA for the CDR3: TGTGCCAGCAGCGTAGGGACAGGGGTCTCTGGAAACACCATATATTTT. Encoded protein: CASSVGTGVSGNTIYF.

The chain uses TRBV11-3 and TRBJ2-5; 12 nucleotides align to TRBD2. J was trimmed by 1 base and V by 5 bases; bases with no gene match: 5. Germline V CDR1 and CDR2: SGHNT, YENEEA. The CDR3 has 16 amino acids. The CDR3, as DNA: TGTGCCAGCAGCCTCCAGACTAGCGGGGGCCAAGAGACCCAGTACTTC. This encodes CASSLQTSGGQETQYF.

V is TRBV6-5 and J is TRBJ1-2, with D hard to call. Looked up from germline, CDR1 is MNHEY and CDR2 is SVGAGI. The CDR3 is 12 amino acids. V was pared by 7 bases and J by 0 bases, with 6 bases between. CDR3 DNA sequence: TGTGCCAGCAAGCTAGCTAACTATGGCTACACCTTC. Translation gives CASKLANYGYTF.

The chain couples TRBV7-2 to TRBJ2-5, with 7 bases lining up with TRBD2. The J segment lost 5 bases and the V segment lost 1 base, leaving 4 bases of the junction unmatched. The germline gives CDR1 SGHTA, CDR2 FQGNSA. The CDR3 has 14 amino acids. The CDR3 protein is CASSLVAGEETQYF. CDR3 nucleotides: TGTGCCAGCAGCTTAGTTGCGGGGGAGGAGACCCAGTACTTC.

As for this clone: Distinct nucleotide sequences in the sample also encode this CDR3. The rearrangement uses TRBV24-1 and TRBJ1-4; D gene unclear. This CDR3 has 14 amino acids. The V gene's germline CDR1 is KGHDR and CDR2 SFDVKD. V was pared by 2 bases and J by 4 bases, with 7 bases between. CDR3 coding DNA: TGTGCCACCAGTGATTCCGGGGTTAATGAAAAACTGTTTTTT. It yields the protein CATSDSGVNEKLFF.

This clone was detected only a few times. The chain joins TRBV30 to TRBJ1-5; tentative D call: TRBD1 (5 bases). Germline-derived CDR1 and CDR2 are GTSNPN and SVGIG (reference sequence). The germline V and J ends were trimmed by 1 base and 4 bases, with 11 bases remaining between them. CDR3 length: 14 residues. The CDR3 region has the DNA TGTGCCTGGAGTGGAGACAGCAGGAATCAGCCCCAGCATTTT. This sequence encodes CAWSGDSRNQPQHF.

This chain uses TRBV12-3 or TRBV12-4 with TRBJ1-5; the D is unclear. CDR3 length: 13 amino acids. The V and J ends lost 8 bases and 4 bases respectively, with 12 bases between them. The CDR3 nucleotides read TGTGCCAGCTGCCTTACAGATAATCAGCCCCAGCATTTT. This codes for CASCLTDNQPQHF.

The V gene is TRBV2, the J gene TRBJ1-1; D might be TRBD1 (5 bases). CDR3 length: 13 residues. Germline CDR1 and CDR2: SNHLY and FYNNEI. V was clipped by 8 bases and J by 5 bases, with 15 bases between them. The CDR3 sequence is CASLRGRRTEAFF. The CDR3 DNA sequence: TGTGCCAGCCTGCGGGGGAGGAGAACTGAAGCTTTCTTT.

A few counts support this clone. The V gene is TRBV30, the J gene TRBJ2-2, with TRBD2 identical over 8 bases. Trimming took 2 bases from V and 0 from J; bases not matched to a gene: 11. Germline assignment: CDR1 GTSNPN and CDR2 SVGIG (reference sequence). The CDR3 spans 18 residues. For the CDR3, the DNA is TGTGCCTGGAGTCCCCTTGGGGGCGGGGGGCCGAACACCGGGGAGCTGTTTTTT. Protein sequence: CAWSPLGGGGPNTGELFF.

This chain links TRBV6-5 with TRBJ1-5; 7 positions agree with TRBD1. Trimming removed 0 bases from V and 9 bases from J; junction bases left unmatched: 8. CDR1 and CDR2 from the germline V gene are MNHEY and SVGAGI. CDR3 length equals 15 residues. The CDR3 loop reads CASSYSKGAGGPQHF. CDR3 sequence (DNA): TGTGCCAGCAGTTACTCGAAGGGGGCCGGTGGGCCCCAGCATTTT.

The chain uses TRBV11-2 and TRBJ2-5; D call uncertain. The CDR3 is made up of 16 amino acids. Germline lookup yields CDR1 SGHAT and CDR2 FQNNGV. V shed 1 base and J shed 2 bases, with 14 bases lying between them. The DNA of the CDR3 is TGTGCCAGCAGCTTAGGTATGGAGATAAATCAAGAGACCCAGTACTTC. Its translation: CASSLGMEINQETQYF.